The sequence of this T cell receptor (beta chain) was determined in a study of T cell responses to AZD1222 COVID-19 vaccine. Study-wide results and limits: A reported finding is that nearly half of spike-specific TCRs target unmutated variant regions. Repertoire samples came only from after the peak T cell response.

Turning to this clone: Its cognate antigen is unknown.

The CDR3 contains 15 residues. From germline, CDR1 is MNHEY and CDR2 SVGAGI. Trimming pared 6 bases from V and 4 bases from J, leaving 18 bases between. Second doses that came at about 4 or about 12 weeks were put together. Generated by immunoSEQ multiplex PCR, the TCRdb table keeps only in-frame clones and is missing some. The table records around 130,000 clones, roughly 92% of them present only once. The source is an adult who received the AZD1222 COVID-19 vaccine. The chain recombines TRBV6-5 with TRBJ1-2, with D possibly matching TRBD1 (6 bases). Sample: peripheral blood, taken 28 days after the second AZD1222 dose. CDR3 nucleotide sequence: TGTGCCAGCAGCGAGAGGACAGAAAGTTTCTATGGCTACACCTTC. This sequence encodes CASSERTESFYGYTF.